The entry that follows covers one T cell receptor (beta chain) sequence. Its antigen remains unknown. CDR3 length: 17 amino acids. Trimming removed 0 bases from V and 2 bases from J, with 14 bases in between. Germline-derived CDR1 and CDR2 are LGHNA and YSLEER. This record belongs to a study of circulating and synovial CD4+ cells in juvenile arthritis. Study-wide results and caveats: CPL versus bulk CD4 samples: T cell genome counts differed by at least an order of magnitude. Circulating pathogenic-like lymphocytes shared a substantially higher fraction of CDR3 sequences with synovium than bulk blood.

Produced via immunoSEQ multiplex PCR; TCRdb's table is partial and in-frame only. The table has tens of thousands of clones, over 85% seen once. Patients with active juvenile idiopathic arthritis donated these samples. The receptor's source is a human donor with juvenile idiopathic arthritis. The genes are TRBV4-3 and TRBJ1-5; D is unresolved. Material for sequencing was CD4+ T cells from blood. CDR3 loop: CASSQDPAPRGNQPQHF. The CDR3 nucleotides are TGCGCCAGCAGCCAAGATCCGGCCCCGAGGGGCAATCAGCCCCAGCATTTT.